Following are 24 T cell receptor beta chains from one sample sequenced in a study of shared clonotypes between healthy human individuals. Data came from immunoSEQ multiplex PCR; TCRdb stores just in-frame clones and leaves some out. Of 2 million to 2.5 million clones listed, over 85% are singletons. Material: naive CD4+ T cells from PBMCs. Sample subset: CD45RA+ positively selected. These receptors were obtained from a man between 18 and 35 years old in good health. Some clones in this sample may be carry-over from other donors' samples.

This rearrangement joins TRBV7-3 to TRBJ1-4; a possible D gene is TRBD1 (6 bases). Trimming pared 5 bases from V and 5 bases from J, leaving 15 bases between. CDR1 and CDR2 (germline): SGHTA, FQGTGA. The CDR3 runs to 15 residues. In nucleotides, the CDR3 is TGTGCCAGCAGCGCGACCGGGACACCGAATGAAAAACTGTTTTTT. As protein: CASSATGTPNEKLFF.

The genes are TRBV11-2 and TRBJ2-2; 12 nucleotides match TRBD2. The CDR3 runs 18 residues. After removal of 4 bases from V and 0 bases from J, the junction contained 6 bases not matched to a gene. The germline CDR1 and CDR2 sequences are SGHAT and FQNNGV. Here the CDR3 reads CASSSFGLAGPNTGELFF. The CDR3, as DNA: TGTGCCAGCAGCTCATTTGGACTAGCGGGGCCGAACACCGGGGAGCTGTTTTTT.

This clone showed up just once. The chain recombines TRBV28 with TRBJ1-3; D gene uncertain. V was trimmed by 5 bases and J by 0 bases, leaving 14 bases between them. The CDR3 covers 16 residues. Germline V gene data show CDR1 as MDHEN and CDR2 as SYDVKM. CDR3 amino acids: CASSPPFRYSGNTIYF. CDR3 nucleotide sequence: TGTGCCAGCAGTCCCCCTTTCCGGTACTCTGGAAACACCATATATTTT.

The chain's CDR3 is CASSPALETQYF. In DNA, the CDR3 is TGCGCCAGCAGCCCTGCCCTTGAGACCCAGTACTTC. V is TRBV5-1 and J is TRBJ2-5; no reliable D call. Looked up from germline, CDR1 is SGHRS and CDR2 is YFSETQ. V gave up 4 bases and J gave up 5 bases, with 9 bases separating them. The CDR3 totals 12 residues.

The V gene is TRBV4-1, the J gene TRBJ2-5; D perhaps matches TRBD2 (5 bases). V lost 1 base to trimming and J lost 4 bases, with 7 bases between them. The CDR3 runs 13 residues. CDR1 is MGHRA, CDR2 YSYEKL, per germline. CDR3 amino acids: CASSQVLVETQYF. CDR3 coding DNA: TGCGCCAGCAGCCAAGTACTAGTAGAGACCCAGTACTTC.

A word on this clone: This same CDR3 is encoded by further DNA sequences in the sample. The V gene is TRBV5-1, the J gene TRBJ2-5, with D uncertain. CDR3 length: 12 amino acids. V dropped 5 bases and J dropped 0 bases, with 5 bases sitting between them. Looked up from germline, CDR1 is SGHRS and CDR2 is YFSETQ. DNA of the CDR3: TGCGCCAGCAGTCTGGACCAAGAGACCCAGTACTTC. Its protein is CASSLDQETQYF.

J is TRBJ2-7 and V is TRBV2; D perhaps matches TRBD1 (5 bases). Germline V lookup: CDR1 SNHLY, CDR2 FYNNEI. The CDR3 consists of 13 residues. The V end was cut by 5 bases, the J end by 5 bases, with 13 bases between. This CDR3 is CASSSGPGDEQYF. For the CDR3, the DNA is TGTGCCAGCAGTTCAGGGCCTGGTGACGAGCAGTACTTC.

The chain employs TRBV27 and TRBJ2-2; 8 bases match TRBD1. CDR1 and CDR2 (germline): MNHEY, SMNVEV (reference sequence). This CDR3 spans 19 amino acids. Trimming removed 6 bases from V and 3 bases from J; junction bases left unmatched: 18. CDR3 region: CASSPDARTGGLDTGELFF. The CDR3 nucleotides are TGTGCCAGCAGCCCCGACGCCCGCACAGGGGGATTGGACACCGGGGAGCTGTTTTTT.

The chain combines TRBV6-8 with TRBJ1-1; TRBD1 aligns across 7 bases. The CDR3 spans 16 residues. Looked up from germline, CDR1 is MNHGY and CDR2 is SAAAGT. After removal of 0 bases from V and 0 bases from J, the junction contained 4 bases not matched to a gene. The CDR3 DNA reads TGTGCCAGCAGTTACTCCGGGACAGCTATGAACACTGAAGCTTTCTTT. It translates to CASSYSGTAMNTEAFF.

The V call is TRBV29-1, the J call TRBJ1-2, with D possibly being TRBD1 (5 bases). The V and J ends lost 3 bases and 4 bases respectively, with 15 bases between them. The CDR3 is 14 amino acids. Germline CDR1 and CDR2: SQVTM and ANQGSEA. The CDR3 DNA reads TGCAGCGTTGACAGGGTTCTGATTTCCTATGGCTACACCTTC. Translated, it gives CSVDRVLISYGYTF.

CDR3 sequence reads: CASSSSRGAEETQYF. CDR3 nucleotide sequence: TGTGCCAGCAGTTCATCCAGGGGAGCCGAGGAGACCCAGTACTTC. V and J are TRBV28 and TRBJ2-5, with D possibly being TRBD1 (6 bases). This CDR3 is 15 amino acids long. Trimming took 4 bases from V and 5 from J, leaving 17 bases between them. Per germline, CDR1 MDHEN and CDR2 SYDVKM.

The chain links TRBV7-3 to TRBJ1-1, with TRBD1 matching over 7 bases. The ends lost 4 bases at V and 6 bases at J; junction bases unmatched: 11. Germline CDR1 SGHTA, CDR2 FQGTGA. The CDR3 extends over 15 amino acids. The chain's CDR3 is CASSYRGGTAAEAFF. CDR3 nucleotide sequence: TGTGCCAGCAGCTATCGGGGTGGGACAGCAGCTGAAGCTTTCTTT.

This clone was observed once. J is TRBJ2-7 and V is TRBV9; the D is unclear. The CDR3 has 13 residues. Deletions cut 2 bases from V and 5 bases from J, with 11 bases between. Per germline, CDR1 SGDLS and CDR2 YYNGEE. CDR3 protein: CASSVLPGHEQYF. In DNA, the CDR3 is TGTGCCAGCAGCGTCCTACCGGGCCACGAGCAGTACTTC.

The rearrangement joins TRBV30 to TRBJ2-3, with D possibly matching TRBD1 (5 bases). Germline V gene sequence: CDR1 GTSNPN, CDR2 SVGIG (reference sequence). V was trimmed by 5 bases and J by 4 bases, leaving 16 bases between them. The CDR3 has 14 residues. Here the CDR3 reads CAWGRGYLADTQYF. Written as DNA, the CDR3 is TGTGCCTGGGGAAGGGGATATTTGGCAGATACGCAGTATTTT.

The chain couples TRBV29-1 to TRBJ1-5; TRBD1 aligns across 8 bases. This CDR3 has 12 amino acids. The V and J ends lost 4 bases and 5 bases, in that order; junction bases with no gene match: 1. The germline V gene has CDR1 SQVTM and CDR2 ANQGSEA. CDR3: CSVGDRHQPQHF. CDR3 sequence (DNA): TGCAGCGTTGGGGACAGGCATCAGCCCCAGCATTTT.

This clone has just one count. The chain joins TRBV7-9 to TRBJ2-3, with D uncertain. The CDR3 totals 15 residues. Trimming cost V 5 bases and J 1 base, with 13 bases left between them. Germline CDR1 SEHNR, CDR2 FQNEAQ (reference sequence). The CDR3 loop reads CASSPGGLRTDTQYF. CDR3 sequence (DNA): TGTGCCAGCAGCCCGGGCGGATTACGCACAGATACGCAGTATTTT. Together with reference TRBV7-9 and TRBJ2-3, the CDR3 gives the full variable domain: DTGVSQNPRHKITKRGQNVTFRCDPISEHNRLYWYRQTLGQGPEFLTYFQNEAQLEKSRLLSDRFSAERPKGSFSTLEIQRTEQGDSAMYLCASSPGGLRTDTQYFGPGTRLTVL.

The chain joins TRBV28 to TRBJ1-4; D may be TRBD1 (5 bases). This CDR3 comprises 14 residues. CDR1 is MDHEN and CDR2 is SYDVKM in the germline V gene. Trimming left V 6 bases short and J 8 bases short, with 16 bases between. Here the CDR3 DNA reads TGTGCCAGCAGCCTCGTGGGGGGTCTAGAAAAACTGTTTTTT. Amino acid sequence: CASSLVGGLEKLFF.

This clone was recorded only once. The chain recombines TRBV4-1 with TRBJ2-7, with D tentatively TRBD1 (6 bases). Germline CDR1 MGHRA, CDR2 YSYEKL. V shed 4 bases and J shed 2 bases, with 15 bases lying between them. The CDR3 spans 15 residues. The CDR3 coding sequence is TGCGCCAGCAGCCGCACGGACAGTCAGACCTACGAGCAGTACTTC. It yields the protein CASSRTDSQTYEQYF.

The rearrangement links TRBV5-4 to TRBJ2-3; 7 positions match TRBD2. The CDR3 runs 16 residues. With 6 bases clipped from V and 2 bases from J, the junction kept 12 bases outside the gene matches. The germline CDR1 and CDR2 sequences are SGHNT and YYREEE (reference sequence). CDR3 nucleotides: TGTGCCAGCACTGGGGGAGGGGCAACACACACAGATACGCAGTATTTT. The encoded protein is CASTGGGATHTDTQYF. The full variable domain, completed using reference TRBV5-4 and TRBJ2-3, is ETGVTQSPTHLIKTRGQQVTLRCSSQSGHNTVSWYQQALGQGPQFIFQYYREEENGRGNFPPRFSGLQFPNYSSELNVNALELDDSALYLCASTGGGATHTDTQYFGPGTRLTVL.

The rearrangement links TRBV28 to TRBJ2-2; 7 nucleotides match TRBD2. The CDR3 runs to 17 residues. Looked up from germline, CDR1 is MDHEN and CDR2 is SYDVKM. The J segment lost 2 bases and the V segment lost 4 bases, leaving 10 bases of the junction unmatched. The CDR3 DNA follows: TGTGCCAGCAGTTCGACCCGGCTAGCGGTAAACACCGGGGAGCTGTTTTTT. Amino acids: CASSSTRLAVNTGELFF.

This chain links TRBV30 with TRBJ1-5, with 7 bases fitting TRBD1. This CDR3 has 15 residues. The V segment lost 3 bases and the J segment 11 bases; nucleotides outside the gene matches: 16. CDR1 GTSNPN and CDR2 SVGIG come from the germline V gene (reference sequence). CDR3 nucleotide sequence: TGTGCCTGGAGAAGACCAACTTCAGGGGGATCAGCCCAGCATTTT. It translates to CAWRRPTSGGSAQHF.

CDR3 DNA sequence: TGCAGCCCAGAGGCGGGACTAGCGGGAGGTGAGCAGTTCTTC. Protein: CSPEAGLAGGEQFF. The chain uses TRBV29-1 and TRBJ2-1; 15 bases fit TRBD2. The V gene end was trimmed by 8 bases and the J gene end by 9 bases; junction bases not matched to a gene: 8. There are 14 residues in the CDR3. Germline loops: CDR1 SQVTM, CDR2 ANQGSEA.

This clone was detected only a few times. This rearrangement joins TRBV25-1 to TRBJ1-5, with D uncertain. CDR1 and CDR2 from the germline V gene are MGHDK and SYGVNS. This CDR3 has 13 amino acids. V gave up 3 bases and J gave up 6 bases, with 9 bases separating them. The DNA for the CDR3 is TGTGCCAGCAGTGACAGGAAGGGTCAGCCCCAGCATTTT. Translation gives CASSDRKGQPQHF.

This rearrangement joins TRBV11-2 to TRBJ1-2, with 10 nucleotides matching TRBD1. The V gene's germline CDR1 is SGHAT and CDR2 FQNNGV. CDR3 length: 17 residues. Unmatched junction bases numbered 16, after V lost 5 bases and J lost 7 bases. DNA for the CDR3: TGTGCCAGCAGCCCCAGACAGGGGGCAGGGTGGGATGGTGGCTACACCTTC. Amino acids: CASSPRQGAGWDGGYTF.